The T cell receptor beta chain under discussion was sequenced for a study of a mutant IDH1 vaccine in newly diagnosed glioma. As for the study in general: Patients received eight vaccinations in weeks 1, 3, 5, 7, 11, 15, 19, 23.

J was trimmed by 2 bases and V by 4 bases; bases with no gene match: 11. In germline, CDR1 is SGHNT, CDR2 YYREEE (reference sequence). This CDR3 has 16 residues. Assay: immunoSEQ multiplex PCR; the TCRdb copy retains only in-frame clones and omits some. The repertoire includes fewer than 70,000 clones, 84% of them detected once, and around 3.5% sits in the top ten. As for time point: week 11, during vaccination. Doses comprised 300 ug of mutant IDH1 20-mer peptide each, plus topical imiquimod. Details on this clone: Its antigen is as yet unknown.

The sample consisted of PBMCs, taken from a glioma patient whose treatment included an IDH1 peptide vaccine. This TCR came from a man in his thirties or forties with glioma. The V gene is TRBV5-4, the J gene TRBJ1-1, with 7 bases identical to TRBD1. The CDR3: CASSPSRTGENTEAFF. CDR3 in DNA: TGTGCCAGCAGCCCCTCCCGAACAGGGGAAAACACTGAAGCTTTCTTT. The full variable domain, its missing parts supplied by reference TRBV5-4 and TRBJ1-1, is ETGVTQSPTHLIKTRGQQVTLRCSSQSGHNTVSWYQQALGQGPQFIFQYYREEENGRGNFPPRFSGLQFPNYSSELNVNALELDDSALYLCASSPSRTGENTEAFFGQGTRLTVV.